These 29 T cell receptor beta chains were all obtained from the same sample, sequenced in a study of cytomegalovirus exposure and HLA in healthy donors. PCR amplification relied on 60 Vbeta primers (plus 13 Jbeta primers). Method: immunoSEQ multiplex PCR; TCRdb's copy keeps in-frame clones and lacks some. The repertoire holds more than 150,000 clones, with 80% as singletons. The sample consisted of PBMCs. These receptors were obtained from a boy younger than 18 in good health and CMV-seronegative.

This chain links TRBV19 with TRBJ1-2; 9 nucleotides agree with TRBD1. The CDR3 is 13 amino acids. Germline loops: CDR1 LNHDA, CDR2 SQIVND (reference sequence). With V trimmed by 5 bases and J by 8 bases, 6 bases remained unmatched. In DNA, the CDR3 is TGTGCCAGTAGTGACAGGGGGTTAGGCGGCTACACCTTC. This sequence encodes CASSDRGLGGYTF. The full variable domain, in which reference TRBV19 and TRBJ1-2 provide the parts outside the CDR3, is DGGITQSPKYLFRKEGQNVTLSCEQNLNHDAMYWYRQDPGQGLRLIYYSQIVNDFQKGDIAEGYSVSREKKESFPLTVTSAQKNPTAFYLCASSDRGLGGYTFGSGTRLTVV.

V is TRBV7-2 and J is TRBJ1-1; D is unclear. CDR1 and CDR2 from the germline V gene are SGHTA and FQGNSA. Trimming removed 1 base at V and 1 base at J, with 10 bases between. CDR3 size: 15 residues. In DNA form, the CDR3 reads TGTGCCAGCAGCTTAGTGAGGCGGGAGAACACTGAAGCTTTCTTT. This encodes CASSLVRRENTEAFF.

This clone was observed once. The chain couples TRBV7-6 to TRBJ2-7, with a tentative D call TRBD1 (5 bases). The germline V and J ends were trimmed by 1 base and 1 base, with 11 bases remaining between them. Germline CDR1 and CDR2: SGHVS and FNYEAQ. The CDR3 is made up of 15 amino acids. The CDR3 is CASSLEPGKSYEQYF. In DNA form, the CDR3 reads TGTGCCAGCAGCTTAGAGCCAGGGAAGTCCTACGAGCAGTACTTC.

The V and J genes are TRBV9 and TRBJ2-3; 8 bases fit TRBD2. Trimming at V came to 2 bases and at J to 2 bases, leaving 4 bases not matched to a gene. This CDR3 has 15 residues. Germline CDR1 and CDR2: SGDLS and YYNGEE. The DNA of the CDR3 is TGTGCCAGCAGCGTCCTTAGCGGGAACACAGATACGCAGTATTTT. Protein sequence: CASSVLSGNTDTQYF.

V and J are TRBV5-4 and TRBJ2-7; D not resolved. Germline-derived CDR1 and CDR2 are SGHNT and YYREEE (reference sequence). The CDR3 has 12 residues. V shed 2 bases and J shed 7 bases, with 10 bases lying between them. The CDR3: CASSLSPVEQYF. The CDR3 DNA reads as TGTGCCAGCAGCTTATCACCGGTTGAGCAGTACTTC.

The CDR3 DNA sequence: TGTGCCAGCAGCTTATTGGGGGGGTTCACAGATACGCAGTATTTT. As protein: CASSLLGGFTDTQYF. J is TRBJ2-3 and V is TRBV7-2, with 7 bases aligning to TRBD2. Germline values: CDR1 SGHTA, CDR2 FQGNSA. V dropped 2 bases and J dropped 2; count of bases not matched to a gene: 4. CDR3 length equals 15 residues. The full variable domain, its missing parts supplied by reference TRBV7-2 and TRBJ2-3, is GAGVSQSPSNKVTEKGKDVELRCDPISGHTALYWYRQSLGQGLEFLIYFQGNSAPDKSGLPSDRFSAERTGGSVSTLTIQRTQQEDSAVYLCASSLLGGFTDTQYFGPGTRLTVL.

The DNA of the CDR3 is TGCGCCAGCAGCCAAGGGGACAGGATTTCGGACACTGAAGCTTTCTTT. This translates into CASSQGDRISDTEAFF. The V call is TRBV4-1, the J call TRBJ1-1; TRBD1 aligns across 8 bases. The CDR3 extends over 16 amino acids. Germline CDR1 and CDR2: MGHRA and YSYEKL. Unmatched junction bases numbered 7, after V lost 1 base and J lost 3 bases.

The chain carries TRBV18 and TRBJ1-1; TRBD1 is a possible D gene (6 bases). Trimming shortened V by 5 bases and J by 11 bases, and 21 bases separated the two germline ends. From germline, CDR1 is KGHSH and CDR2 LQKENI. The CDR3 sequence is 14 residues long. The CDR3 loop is CASSSFGGRGVAFF. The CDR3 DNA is TGTGCCAGCTCATCATTCGGGGGGCGAGGAGTCGCTTTCTTT.

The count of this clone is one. Here the CDR3 reads CAWTLTGDYGYTF. CDR3 sequence (DNA): TGTGCCTGGACCCTGACAGGGGACTATGGCTACACCTTC. The rearrangement uses TRBV30 and TRBJ1-2; 8 bases line up with TRBD1. Trimming took 4 bases from V and 3 from J; bases not matched to a gene: 4. CDR3 length: 13 residues. Germline loops: CDR1 GTSNPN, CDR2 SVGIG (reference sequence). The full variable domain, its missing parts supplied by reference TRBV30 and TRBJ1-2, is SQTIHQWPATLVQPVGSPLSLECTVEGTSNPNLYWYRQAAGRGLQLLFYSVGIGQISSEVPQNLSASRPQDRQFILSSKKLLLSDSGFYLCAWTLTGDYGYTFGSGTRLTVV.

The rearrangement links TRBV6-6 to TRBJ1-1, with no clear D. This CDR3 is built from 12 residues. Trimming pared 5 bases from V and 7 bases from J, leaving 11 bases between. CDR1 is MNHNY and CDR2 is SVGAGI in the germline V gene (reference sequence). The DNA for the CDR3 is TGTGCCAGCAGTCAGACCGGCGGTGAAGCTTTCTTT. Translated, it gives CASSQTGGEAFF.

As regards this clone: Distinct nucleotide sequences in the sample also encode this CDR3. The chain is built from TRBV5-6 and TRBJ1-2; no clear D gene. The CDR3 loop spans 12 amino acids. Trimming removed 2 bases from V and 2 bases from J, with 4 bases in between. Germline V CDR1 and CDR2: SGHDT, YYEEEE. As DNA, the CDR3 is TGTGCCAGCAGCTTATCGAACTATGGCTACACCTTC. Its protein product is CASSLSNYGYTF.

CDR3 sequence: CASSEGAGSNTEAFF. The CDR3 DNA reads as TGTGCCAGTAGTGAGGGGGCGGGGTCCAACACTGAAGCTTTCTTT. The chain is built from TRBV19 and TRBJ1-1, with 7 bases aligning to TRBD1. With 5 bases clipped from V and 2 bases from J, the junction kept 8 bases outside the gene matches. The CDR3 loop spans 15 amino acids. In germline, CDR1 is LNHDA, CDR2 SQIVND (reference sequence).

For the CDR3, the DNA is TGTGCCAGCAGCGCCCCTCAGGGCCCAAACACTGAAGCTTTCTTT. Its protein product is CASSAPQGPNTEAFF. The gene calls are TRBV9 and TRBJ1-1; the D gene is possibly TRBD1 (5 bases). There are 15 residues in the CDR3. Germline loops: CDR1 SGDLS, CDR2 YYNGEE. Deletions cut 3 bases from V and 2 bases from J, with 14 bases between.

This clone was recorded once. The CDR3 region has the DNA TGTGCCAGCAGTACCCGCCCCCCGGGGGGAACTAATGAAAAACTGTTTTTT. Translating it yields CASSTRPPGGTNEKLFF. The chain has TRBV27 and TRBJ1-4; D might be TRBD1 (5 bases). Germline V gene sequence: CDR1 MNHEY, CDR2 SMNVEV (reference sequence). This CDR3 region has 17 residues. Trimming shortened V by 5 bases and J by 1 base, and 17 bases separated the two germline ends.

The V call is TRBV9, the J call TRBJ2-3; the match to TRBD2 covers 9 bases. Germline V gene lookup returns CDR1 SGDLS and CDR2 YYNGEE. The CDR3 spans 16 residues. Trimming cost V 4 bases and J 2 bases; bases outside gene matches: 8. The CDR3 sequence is CASSSSRLADTDTQYF. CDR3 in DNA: TGTGCCAGCAGCTCCTCCCGACTAGCGGACACAGATACGCAGTATTTT.

This chain's CDR3 is CASGIQGKDTEAFF. CDR3 sequence (DNA): TGTGCTAGTGGCATACAGGGGAAGGACACTGAAGCTTTCTTT. The chain recombines TRBV12-5 with TRBJ1-1; 7 nucleotides line up with TRBD1. The CDR3 extends over 14 amino acids. V shed 6 bases, J shed 3 bases, and the junction held 7 bases outside the gene matches. Germline lookup yields CDR1 LGHNT and CDR2 FRNRAP.

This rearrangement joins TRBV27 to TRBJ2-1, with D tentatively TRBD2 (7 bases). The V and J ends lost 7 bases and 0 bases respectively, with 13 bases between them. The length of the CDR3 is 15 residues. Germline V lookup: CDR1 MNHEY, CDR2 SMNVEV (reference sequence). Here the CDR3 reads CASNRGALSYNEQFF. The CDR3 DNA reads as TGTGCCAGCAATCGGGGGGCCCTCTCCTACAATGAGCAGTTCTTC.

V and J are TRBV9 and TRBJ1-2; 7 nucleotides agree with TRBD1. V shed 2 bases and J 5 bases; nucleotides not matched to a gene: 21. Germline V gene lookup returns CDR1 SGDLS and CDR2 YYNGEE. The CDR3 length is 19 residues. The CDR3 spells CASSVSNDREQRGQYGYTF. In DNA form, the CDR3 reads TGTGCCAGCAGCGTCTCCAACGACAGGGAGCAAAGAGGACAATATGGCTACACCTTC.

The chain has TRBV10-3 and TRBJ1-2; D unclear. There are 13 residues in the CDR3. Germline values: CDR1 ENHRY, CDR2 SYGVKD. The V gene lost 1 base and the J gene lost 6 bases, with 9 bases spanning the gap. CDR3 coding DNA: TGTGCCATCAGTGAGTTGGGGAGGGATGGCTACACCTTC. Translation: CAISELGRDGYTF.

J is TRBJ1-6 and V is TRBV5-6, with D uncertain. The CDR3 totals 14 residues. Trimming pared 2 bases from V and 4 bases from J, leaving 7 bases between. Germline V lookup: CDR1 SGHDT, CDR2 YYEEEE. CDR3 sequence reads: CASSLTAYNSPLHF. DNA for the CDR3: TGTGCCAGCAGCTTAACAGCTTATAATTCACCCCTCCACTTT.

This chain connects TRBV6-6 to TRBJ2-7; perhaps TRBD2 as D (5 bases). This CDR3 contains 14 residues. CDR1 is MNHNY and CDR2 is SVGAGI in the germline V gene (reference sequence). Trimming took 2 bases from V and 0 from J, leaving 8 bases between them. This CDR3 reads CASSYRRDSYEQYF. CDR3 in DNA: TGTGCCAGCAGTTACCGTCGGGACTCCTACGAGCAGTACTTC.

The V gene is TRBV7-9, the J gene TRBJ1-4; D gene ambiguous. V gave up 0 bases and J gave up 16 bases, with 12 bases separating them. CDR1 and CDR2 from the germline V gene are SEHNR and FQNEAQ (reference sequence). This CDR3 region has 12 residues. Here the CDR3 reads CASSLAHQDWFF. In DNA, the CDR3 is TGTGCCAGCAGCTTAGCGCACCAGGATTGGTTTTTT.

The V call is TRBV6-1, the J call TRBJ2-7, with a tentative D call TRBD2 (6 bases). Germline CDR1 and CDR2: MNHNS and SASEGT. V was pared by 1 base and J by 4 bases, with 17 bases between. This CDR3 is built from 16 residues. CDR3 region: CASSEDWEEKWYEQYF. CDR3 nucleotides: TGTGCCAGCAGTGAAGACTGGGAGGAGAAATGGTACGAGCAGTACTTC.

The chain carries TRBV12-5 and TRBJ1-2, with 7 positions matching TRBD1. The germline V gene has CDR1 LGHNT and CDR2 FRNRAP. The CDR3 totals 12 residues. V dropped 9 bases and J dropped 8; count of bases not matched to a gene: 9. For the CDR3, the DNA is TGTGCTAGCGGGAGGGGGCCGGAGGGCTACACCTTC. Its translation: CASGRGPEGYTF. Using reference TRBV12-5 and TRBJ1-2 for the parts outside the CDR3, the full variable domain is DARVTQTPRHKVTEMGQEVTMRCQPILGHNTVFWYRQTMMQGLELLAYFRNRAPLDDSGMPKDRFSAEMPDATLATLKIQPSEPRDSAVYFCASGRGPEGYTFGSGTRLTVV.

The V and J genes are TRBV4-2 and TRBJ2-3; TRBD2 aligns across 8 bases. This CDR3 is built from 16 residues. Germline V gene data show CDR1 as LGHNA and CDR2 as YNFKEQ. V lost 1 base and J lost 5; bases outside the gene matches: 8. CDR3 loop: CASSQGLGGAGDTQYF. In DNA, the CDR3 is TGTGCCAGCAGCCAAGGACTCGGGGGGGCCGGAGATACGCAGTATTTT.

The CDR3 protein is CASSMRRGVSNEKLFF. The CDR3 DNA sequence: TGTGCCAGTAGTATGCGGCGGGGGGTATCCAATGAAAAACTGTTTTTT. The J gene is TRBJ1-4, the V gene TRBV19, with a tentative D call TRBD1 (5 bases). In germline, CDR1 is LNHDA, CDR2 SQIVND (reference sequence). V shed 3 bases and J shed 5 bases, with 16 bases lying between them. This CDR3 region has 16 residues. Looking up the rest from reference TRBV19 and TRBJ1-4 gives the full variable domain: DGGITQSPKYLFRKEGQNVTLSCEQNLNHDAMYWYRQDPGQGLRLIYYSQIVNDFQKGDIAEGYSVSREKKESFPLTVTSAQKNPTAFYLCASSMRRGVSNEKLFFGSGTQLSVL.

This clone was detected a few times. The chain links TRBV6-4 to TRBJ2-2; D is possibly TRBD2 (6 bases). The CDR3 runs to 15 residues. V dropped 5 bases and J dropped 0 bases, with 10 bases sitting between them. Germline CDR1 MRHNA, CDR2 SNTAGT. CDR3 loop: CASSPSGPNTGELFF. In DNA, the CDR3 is TGTGCCAGCAGTCCGAGCGGGCCGAACACCGGGGAGCTGTTTTTT.

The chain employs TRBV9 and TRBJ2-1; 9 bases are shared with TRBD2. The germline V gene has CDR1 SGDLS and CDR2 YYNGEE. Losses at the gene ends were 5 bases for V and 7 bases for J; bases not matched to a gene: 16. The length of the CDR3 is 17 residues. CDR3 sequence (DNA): TGTGCCAGCAGTGCGGGGCGGGGGGGCATTGTACGGAATGAGCAGTTCTTC. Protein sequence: CASSAGRGGIVRNEQFF.

The CDR3 DNA sequence: TGTGCCAGCAGCTTCGGACAGGGGGGGGCAGATACGCAGTATTTT. Amino acids: CASSFGQGGADTQYF. The chain uses TRBV5-5 and TRBJ2-3; 10 nucleotides align to TRBD1. With 2 bases clipped from V and 4 bases from J, the junction kept 4 bases outside the gene matches. The V gene's germline CDR1 is SGHKS and CDR2 YYEKEE (reference sequence). This CDR3 has 15 amino acids.